These 14 T cell receptor beta chains originate from one sample sequenced in a study of blood T cell repertoires in COVID-19. TCRdb's copy holds only in-frame clones and misses some; the assay was immunoSEQ multiplex PCR. This sample has about 120,000 clones; around 78% occur once, and the top ten carry roughly 2.1%. The sample taken for sequencing was peripheral blood. The receptors here all came from a man between 65 and 85 years old with acute or convalescent COVID-19.

This chain joins TRBV6-1 and TRBJ1-2; 8 positions match TRBD1. Germline V gene data show CDR1 as MNHNS and CDR2 as SASEGT. The CDR3 runs 15 residues. V trimming: 0 bases; J trimming: 8 bases; junction bases outside the gene matches: 8. The DNA of the CDR3 is TGTGCCAGCAGTGAAGCTCGCAGGGGGCGAGAAGGCTACACCTTC. It translates to CASSEARRGREGYTF.

The V gene is TRBV2, the J gene TRBJ1-1; D might be TRBD1 (6 bases). Germline values: CDR1 SNHLY, CDR2 FYNNEI. This CDR3 is 13 amino acids long. Trimming cost V 7 bases and J 5 bases, with 14 bases left between them. As DNA, the CDR3 is TGTGCCAGCAATGCCGAGGGGGGGACTGAAGCTTTCTTT. Its translation is CASNAEGGTEAFF.

The genes are TRBV27 and TRBJ1-1, with 9 positions matching TRBD1. With 4 bases clipped from V and 3 bases from J, the junction kept 6 bases outside the gene matches. The germline V gene encodes CDR1 MNHEY and CDR2 SMNVEV (reference sequence). The CDR3 loop spans 15 amino acids. The CDR3 DNA follows: TGTGCCAGCAGTTCTTGGGACAGGGCGGACACTGAAGCTTTCTTT. Translated: CASSSWDRADTEAFF.

This clone was seen just once. The V and J genes are TRBV19 and TRBJ2-7; TRBD2 aligns across 9 bases. The V gene's germline CDR1 is LNHDA and CDR2 SQIVND (reference sequence). The V gene end was trimmed by 5 bases and the J gene end by 0 bases; junction bases not matched to a gene: 2. The CDR3 contains 14 residues. The CDR3 DNA reads as TGTGCCAGTAGTTCGGGACTAGCCTCCTACGAGCAGTACTTC. Translating gives CASSSGLASYEQYF.

V and J are TRBV5-4 and TRBJ2-3; 7 nucleotides match TRBD2. Germline assignment: CDR1 SGHNT and CDR2 YYREEE (reference sequence). Trimming cost V 3 bases and J 2 bases; bases outside gene matches: 3. The CDR3 sequence is 14 residues long. The CDR3 DNA sequence: TGTGCCAGCAGCTGGGACTACTCCACAGATACGCAGTATTTT. Its protein is CASSWDYSTDTQYF.

This clone was detected only a few times. The rearrangement links TRBV9 to TRBJ2-1; D is undetermined. Germline-derived CDR1 and CDR2 are SGDLS and YYNGEE. Trimming shortened V by 0 bases and J by 0 bases, and 4 bases separated the two germline ends. This CDR3 spans 14 amino acids. As DNA, the CDR3 is TGTGCCAGCAGCGTAGACAGCTCCTACAATGAGCAGTTCTTC. Translating it yields CASSVDSSYNEQFF.

The genes are TRBV5-1 and TRBJ2-7, with D possibly being TRBD2 (6 bases). Trimming took off 4 bases at V and 0 bases at J, with 17 bases between the two ends. The CDR3 extends over 16 amino acids. The germline V gene encodes CDR1 SGHRS and CDR2 YFSETQ. The CDR3, as DNA: TGCGCCAGCAGCGGCGGGACCCTCGTCGGCTCCTACGAGCAGTACTTC. Its protein is CASSGGTLVGSYEQYF.

This clone came up a few times. The chain couples TRBV2 to TRBJ2-5; possibly TRBD2 for D (7 bases). V lost 7 bases and J lost 10, with 22 bases in between. CDR1 is SNHLY, CDR2 FYNNEI, per germline. The CDR3 is 14 amino acids. For the CDR3, the DNA is TGTGCCAGCAAGATTAACAGGGAGGGTCAGGGCCAGTACTTC. Translated, it gives CASKINREGQGQYF.

V usage is TRBV4-3 and J usage is TRBJ1-1, with 8 bases that match TRBD1. Germline CDR1 and CDR2: LGHNA and YSLEER. Trimming at V came to 4 bases and at J to 5 bases, leaving 9 bases not matched to a gene. The CDR3 contains 15 residues. The CDR3 nucleotides read TGCGCCAGCAGCCTTGGAGGACAGGGAGGGACTGAAGCTTTCTTT. This codes for CASSLGGQGGTEAFF.

This clone was recorded a few times. The chain links TRBV27 to TRBJ1-2; 7 bases align to TRBD1. Germline V gene sequence: CDR1 MNHEY, CDR2 SMNVEV (reference sequence). This CDR3 comprises 15 residues. Trimming took 6 bases from V and 6 from J; bases not matched to a gene: 13. Written as DNA, the CDR3 is TGTGCCAGCAGCTACCAAGGAGGGGGCGGGAATGGCTACACCTTC. This sequence encodes CASSYQGGGGNGYTF.

The rearrangement uses TRBV15 and TRBJ2-5; 7 nucleotides match TRBD2. V trimming: 1 base; J trimming: 7 bases; junction bases outside the gene matches: 12. The CDR3 covers 16 residues. Germline V gene sequence: CDR1 LNHNV, CDR2 YYDKDF (reference sequence). The CDR3 here is CATSRVGAGVLGTQYF. CDR3 coding DNA: TGTGCCACCAGCAGAGTCGGGGCGGGGGTGCTTGGGACCCAGTACTTC.

The chain links TRBV10-3 to TRBJ2-7, with TRBD1 as a possible D gene (5 bases). This CDR3 is 13 amino acids long. The germline V gene has CDR1 ENHRY and CDR2 SYGVKD. V was shortened by 6 bases and J by 1 base, with 10 bases between the two germline ends. DNA of the CDR3: TGTGCCATCAGGCCCAGGGATTCCTACGAGCAGTACTTC. The encoded protein is CAIRPRDSYEQYF.

This clone was observed a few times. The chain has TRBV5-4 and TRBJ1-6; no reliable D call. V was pared by 0 bases and J by 9 bases, with 16 bases between. The CDR3 totals 16 residues. Per germline, CDR1 SGHNT and CDR2 YYREEE (reference sequence). In nucleotides, the CDR3 is TGTGCCAGCAGCTTGGCCGGACTGAGCGGCGGTTCACCCCTCCACTTT. It yields the protein CASSLAGLSGGSPLHF. The whole variable domain, remainder taken from reference TRBV5-4 and TRBJ1-6, is ETGVTQSPTHLIKTRGQQVTLRCSSQSGHNTVSWYQQALGQGPQFIFQYYREEENGRGNFPPRFSGLQFPNYSSELNVNALELDDSALYLCASSLAGLSGGSPLHFGNGTRLTVT.

The V and J genes are TRBV11-2 and TRBJ1-4, with 9 bases aligning to TRBD1. Per the germline V gene, CDR1 is SGHAT and CDR2 is FQNNGV. The CDR3 length is 14 residues. The junction had 6 bases not matched to a gene; V was cut back by 5 bases and J by 8 bases. The CDR3 DNA is TGTGCCAGCAGCATTGGGACAGGGCGGGAAAAACTGTTTTTT. This sequence encodes CASSIGTGREKLFF.